This T cell receptor (beta chain) emerged from a study of T cell repertoires in cytomegalovirus infection. Study context: In the study, CMV epitopes included recently identified HLA-C-restricted and well-studied HLA-B-restricted ones. Based on public TCR beta signatures, there were indications of CMV infection and of a matching HLA type.

V was trimmed by 3 bases and J by 4 bases, leaving 12 bases between them. Per the germline V gene, CDR1 is MNHEY and CDR2 is SMNVEV (reference sequence). The CDR3 length is 15 residues. TCRdb fed the reads into MiXCR, producing one record per CDR3 protein. Here the sample spans more than 250,000 distinct CDR3 sequences, around 25% being singletons. This clonotype was counted between two and nine times. Its antigen is currently unknown. Study-level points and caveats: It was HLA-C-restricted CMV-specific TCR beta clonotypes that dominated the response ex vivo. Of the TCR beta families, the public ones yielded a cumulative frequency that identified carriers of CMV plus the relevant HLA.

The chain joins TRBV27 to TRBJ2-2; D call uncertain. Material: cultured PBMCs, obtained from culture after CMV antigen stimulation. The sequence came from a human donor in good health (CMV status not recorded). Some clones in this sample may be carry-over from other donors' samples. The CDR3 sequence: CASSFTPDGTGELFF. CDR3 in DNA: TGTGCCAGCAGTTTTACCCCCGACGGCACCGGGGAGCTGTTTTTT.